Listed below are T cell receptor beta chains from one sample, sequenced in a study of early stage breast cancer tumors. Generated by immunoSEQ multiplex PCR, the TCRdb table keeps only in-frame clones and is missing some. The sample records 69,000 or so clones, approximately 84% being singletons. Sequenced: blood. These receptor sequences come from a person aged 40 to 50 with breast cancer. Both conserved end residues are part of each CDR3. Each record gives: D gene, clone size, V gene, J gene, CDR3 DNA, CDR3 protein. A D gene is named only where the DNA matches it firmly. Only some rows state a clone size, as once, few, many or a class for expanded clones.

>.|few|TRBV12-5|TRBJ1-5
TGTGCTAGTGGTTTGGGACACGGTACGCAGCCCCAGCATTTT
CASGLGHGTQPQHF
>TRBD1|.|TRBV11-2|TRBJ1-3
TGTGCCAGCAGCGTCGACAGGGGGCGAATCTCTGGAAACACCATATATTTT
CASSVDRGRISGNTIYF
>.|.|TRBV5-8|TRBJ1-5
TGTGCCAGCAGTAGATCTGGTCTGCCGCCCCAGCATTTT
CASSRSGLPPQHF
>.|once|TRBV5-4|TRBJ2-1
TGTGCCAGCAGCTTCGCAGGGTCCTCCTACAATGAGCAGTTCTTC
CASSFAGSSYNEQFF
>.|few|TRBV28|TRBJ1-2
TGTGCCAGCAGTTATTCAGAAACAGGGGGCTACACCTTC
CASSYSETGGYTF
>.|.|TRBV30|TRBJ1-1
TGTGCCTGGAGTTACACAGGTCACACTGAAGCTTTCTTT
CAWSYTGHTEAFF
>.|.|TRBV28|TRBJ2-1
TGTGCCAGCATCGAAGAAGGGACCTCGACCTACAATGAGCAGTTCTTC
CASIEEGTSTYNEQFF
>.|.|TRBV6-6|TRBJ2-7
TGTGCCAGCAGATCCTTTTCGTTCGGCGAGCAGTACTTC
CASRSFSFGEQYF
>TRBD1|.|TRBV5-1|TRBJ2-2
TGCGCCAGCAGCTCCCGCAGGGGGCTTGACGGGGAGCTGTTTTTT
CASSSRRGLDGELFF
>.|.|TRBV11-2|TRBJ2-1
TGTGCCAGCAGCTTAGAGGGTTGGATTTACAATGAGCAGTTCTTC
CASSLEGWIYNEQFF
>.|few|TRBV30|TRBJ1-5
TGTGCCTGGACCCTTGGACACCAGAATCAGCCCCAGCATTTT
CAWTLGHQNQPQHF
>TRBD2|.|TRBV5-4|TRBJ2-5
TGTGCCAGCAGCTCTGGGACTAGCGGGAGGGCCCCAGAGACCCAGTACTTC
CASSSGTSGRAPETQYF
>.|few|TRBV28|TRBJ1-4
TGTGCCAGCAGTTTATCTTCCCCGGGGGAACTGTTTTTT
CASSLSSPGELFF
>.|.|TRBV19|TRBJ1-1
TGTGCCAGTAGTATTCCAGGGTTCCCTGAAGCTTTCTTT
CASSIPGFPEAFF
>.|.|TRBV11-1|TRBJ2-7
TGTGCCAGCAGCTCCCAGGGTTACGAGCAGTACTTC
CASSSQGYEQYF
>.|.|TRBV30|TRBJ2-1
TGTGCCTGGAGTGAGGTGGGAGCGGGCCCTCTCAATGAGCAGTTCTTC
CAWSEVGAGPLNEQFF
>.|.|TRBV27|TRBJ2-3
TGTGCCAGCACCCGGGGTTATACGCAGTATTTT
CASTRGYTQYF
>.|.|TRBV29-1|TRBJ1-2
TGCAGCGTTGAAGAAAGGCTGTCGAGGGGCTACACCTTC
CSVEERLSRGYTF
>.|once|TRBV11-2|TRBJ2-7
TGTGCCAGCAGCCAGCGGACAGTAACCTACGAGCAGTACTTC
CASSQRTVTYEQYF